These 6 T cell receptor beta chains share one sample of origin, sequenced in a study of blood T cell repertoires in COVID-19. Profiled with immunoSEQ multiplex PCR; TCRdb holds only in-frame clones, not every one. Among under 200,000 clones, about 88% were seen once, and the ten largest hold roughly 2%. Sequencing was performed on peripheral blood. These receptors were collected from a man between 65 and 79 years old with active or convalescent COVID-19.

CDR3 sequence reads: CASSLSGGVTEAFF. In DNA, the CDR3 is TGTGCCAGCAGCTTGTCAGGAGGCGTCACTGAAGCTTTCTTT. The rearrangement joins TRBV5-4 to TRBJ1-1; D gene ambiguous. Germline CDR1 and CDR2: SGHNT and YYREEE (reference sequence). V was cut by 1 base and J by 4 bases, with 11 bases left in between. The CDR3 has 14 residues.

The chain links TRBV28 to TRBJ1-1; D unresolved. Germline values: CDR1 MDHEN, CDR2 SYDVKM. This CDR3 comprises 12 residues. V was shortened by 6 bases and J by 4 bases, with 9 bases between the two germline ends. CDR3 DNA: TGTGCCAGCAGGGGAGGTTTCACTGAAGCTTTCTTT. This translates into CASRGGFTEAFF.

This clone was seen once. The chain is built from TRBV5-1 and TRBJ2-3; 9 nucleotides line up with TRBD1. The J segment lost 5 bases and the V segment lost 2 bases, leaving 12 bases of the junction unmatched. The CDR3 runs 17 residues. Looked up from germline, CDR1 is SGHRS and CDR2 is YFSETQ. The CDR3 sequence: CASSFQTTGTGKDTQYF. The CDR3 bases are TGCGCCAGCAGCTTTCAAACCACCGGGACAGGGAAAGATACGCAGTATTTT.

This clone was recorded a few times. The genes are TRBV10-3 and TRBJ2-7, with unresolved D. V was cut by 3 bases and J by 0 bases, with 3 bases left in between. The CDR3 is 12 residues long. The germline V gene has CDR1 ENHRY and CDR2 SYGVKD. Here the CDR3 DNA reads TGTGCCATCAGTGACTCCTCCTACGAGCAGTACTTC. Its translation: CAISDSSYEQYF.

This chain connects TRBV28 to TRBJ1-2, with 9 nucleotides matching TRBD1. Germline V gives CDR1 MDHEN, CDR2 SYDVKM. The CDR3 is made up of 14 amino acids. V lost 5 bases and J lost 4; bases outside the gene matches: 5. CDR3 sequence reads: CASSNTGGFYGYTF. The CDR3 region has the DNA TGTGCCAGCAGTAATACAGGGGGCTTCTATGGCTACACCTTC.

V is TRBV6-2 or TRBV6-3 and J is TRBJ2-1; 11 bases line up with TRBD2. CDR3 length equals 16 residues. Per the germline V gene, CDR1 is MNHEY and CDR2 is SVGEGT. The trim removed 6 bases at V and 6 bases at J, leaving 10 bases unmatched. The CDR3 nucleotides are TGTGCCAGCAGCGTGGGTAGCGGGAGGGCTGGCAATGAGCAGTTCTTC. Its protein product is CASSVGSGRAGNEQFF.